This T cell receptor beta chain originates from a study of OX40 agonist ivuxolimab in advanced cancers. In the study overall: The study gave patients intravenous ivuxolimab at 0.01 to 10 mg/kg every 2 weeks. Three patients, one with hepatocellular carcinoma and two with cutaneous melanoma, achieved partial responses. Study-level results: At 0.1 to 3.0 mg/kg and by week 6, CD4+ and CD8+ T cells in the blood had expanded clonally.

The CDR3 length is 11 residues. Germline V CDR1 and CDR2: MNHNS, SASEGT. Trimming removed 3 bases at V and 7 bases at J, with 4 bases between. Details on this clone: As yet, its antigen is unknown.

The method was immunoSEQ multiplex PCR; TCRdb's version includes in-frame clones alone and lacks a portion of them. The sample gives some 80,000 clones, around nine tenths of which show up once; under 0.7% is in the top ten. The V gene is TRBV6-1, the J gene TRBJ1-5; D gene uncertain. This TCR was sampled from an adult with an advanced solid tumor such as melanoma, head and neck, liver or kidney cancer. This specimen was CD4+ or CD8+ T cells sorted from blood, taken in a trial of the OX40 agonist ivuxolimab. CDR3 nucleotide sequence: TGTGCCAGCAGTGATCGGCAGCCCCAGCATTTT. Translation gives CASSDRQPQHF.